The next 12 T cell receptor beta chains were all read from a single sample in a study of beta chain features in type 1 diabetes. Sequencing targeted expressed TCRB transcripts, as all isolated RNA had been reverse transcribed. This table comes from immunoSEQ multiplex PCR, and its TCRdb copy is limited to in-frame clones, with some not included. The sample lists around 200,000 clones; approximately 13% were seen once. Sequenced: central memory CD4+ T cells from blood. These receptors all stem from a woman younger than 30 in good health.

In DNA, the CDR3 is TGTGCCAGCAGCGTAGCTGGGCCTGCCGGCCTGACGATAGATACGCAGTATTTT. Residues: CASSVAGPAGLTIDTQYF. This chain uses TRBV9 with TRBJ2-3, with D hard to call. CDR3 size: 18 residues. V shed 0 bases and J shed 5 bases, with 22 bases lying between them. Germline V gene lookup returns CDR1 SGDLS and CDR2 YYNGEE.

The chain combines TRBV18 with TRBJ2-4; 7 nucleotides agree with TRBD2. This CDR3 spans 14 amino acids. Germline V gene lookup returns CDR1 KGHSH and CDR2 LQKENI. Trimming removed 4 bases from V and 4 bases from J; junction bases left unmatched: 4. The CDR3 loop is CASSLTSDKNIQYF. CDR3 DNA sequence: TGTGCCAGCTCACTTACTAGCGATAAAAACATTCAGTACTTC. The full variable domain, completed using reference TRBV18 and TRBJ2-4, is NAGVMQNPRHLVRRRGQEARLRCSPMKGHSHVYWYRQLPEEGLKFMVYLQKENIIDESGMPKERFSAEFPKEGPSILRIQQVVRGDSAAYFCASSLTSDKNIQYFGAGTRLSVL.

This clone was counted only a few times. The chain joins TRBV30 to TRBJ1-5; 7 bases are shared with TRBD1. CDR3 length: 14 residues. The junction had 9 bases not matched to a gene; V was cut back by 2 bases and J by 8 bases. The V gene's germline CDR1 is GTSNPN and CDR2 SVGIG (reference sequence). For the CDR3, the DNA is TGTGCCTGGAGTCAGGGGGGAAATCAGAAGCCCCAGCATTTT. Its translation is CAWSQGGNQKPQHF.

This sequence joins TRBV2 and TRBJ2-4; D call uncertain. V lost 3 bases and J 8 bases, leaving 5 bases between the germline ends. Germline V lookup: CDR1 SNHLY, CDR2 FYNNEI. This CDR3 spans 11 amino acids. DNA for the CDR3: TGTGCCAGCAGTGATTCAGACATTCAGTACTTC. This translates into CASSDSDIQYF.

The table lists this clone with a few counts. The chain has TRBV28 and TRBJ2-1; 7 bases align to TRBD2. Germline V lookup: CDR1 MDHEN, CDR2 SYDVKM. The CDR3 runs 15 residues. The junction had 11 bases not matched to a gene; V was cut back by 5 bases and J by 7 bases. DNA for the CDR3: TGTGCCAGCAGTCAGGCGGGAGAGGGACGGAATGAGCAGTTCTTC. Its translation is CASSQAGEGRNEQFF. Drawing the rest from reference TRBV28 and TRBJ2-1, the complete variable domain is DVKVTQSSRYLVKRTGEKVFLECVQDMDHENMFWYRQDPGLGLRLIYFSYDVKMKEKGDIPEGYSVSREKKERFSLILESASTNQTSMYLCASSQAGEGRNEQFFGPGTRLTVL.

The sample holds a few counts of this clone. Here the CDR3 DNA reads TGTGCCAGCAGACCCCGACCGGGACTAGGGTACAATGAGCAGTTCTTC. Its protein is CASRPRPGLGYNEQFF. The chain carries TRBV7-9 and TRBJ2-1, with TRBD2 matching 8 bases. The J segment lost 4 bases and the V segment lost 6 bases, leaving 11 bases of the junction unmatched. CDR3 length: 16 amino acids. Germline loops: CDR1 SEHNR, CDR2 FQNEAQ (reference sequence).

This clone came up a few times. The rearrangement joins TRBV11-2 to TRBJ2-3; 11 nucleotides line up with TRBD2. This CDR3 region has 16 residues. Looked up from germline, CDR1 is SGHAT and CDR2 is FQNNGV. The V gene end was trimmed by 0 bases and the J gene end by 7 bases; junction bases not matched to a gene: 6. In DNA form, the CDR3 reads TGTGCCAGCAGCTTAGAATCTAGCGGGAGGAGTAATACGCAGTATTTT. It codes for CASSLESSGRSNTQYF.

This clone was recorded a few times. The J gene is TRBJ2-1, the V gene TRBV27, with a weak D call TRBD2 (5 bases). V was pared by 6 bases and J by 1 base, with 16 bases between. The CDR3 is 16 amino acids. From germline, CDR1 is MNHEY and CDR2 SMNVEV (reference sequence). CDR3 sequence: CASRPAAGFSYNEQFF. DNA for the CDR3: TGTGCCAGCAGACCGGCGGCGGGCTTTTCCTACAATGAGCAGTTCTTC.

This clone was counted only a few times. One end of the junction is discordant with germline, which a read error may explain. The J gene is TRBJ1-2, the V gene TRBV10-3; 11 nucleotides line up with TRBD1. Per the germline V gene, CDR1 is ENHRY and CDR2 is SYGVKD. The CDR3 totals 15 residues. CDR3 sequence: CASSMDRGQGYGYTF. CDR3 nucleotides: TGTGCCAGCAGTATGGACAGGGGGCAGGGCTATGGCTACACCTTC.

The CDR3 spells CASILQRGTDTQYF. The CDR3 nucleotides are TGTGCCAGCATATTGCAGCGGGGCACAGATACGCAGTATTTT. V gene TRBV6-1 combines with J gene TRBJ2-3; perhaps TRBD2 as D (6 bases). The CDR3 is made up of 14 amino acids. The V gene lost 7 bases and the J gene lost 1 base, with 12 bases spanning the gap. Looked up from germline, CDR1 is MNHNS and CDR2 is SASEGT.

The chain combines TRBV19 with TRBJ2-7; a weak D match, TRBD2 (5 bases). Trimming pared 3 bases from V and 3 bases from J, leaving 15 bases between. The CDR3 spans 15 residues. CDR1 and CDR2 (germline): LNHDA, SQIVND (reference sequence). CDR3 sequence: CASSMTGGPSYEQYF. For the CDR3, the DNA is TGTGCCAGTAGTATGACCGGCGGGCCGAGCTACGAGCAGTACTTC.

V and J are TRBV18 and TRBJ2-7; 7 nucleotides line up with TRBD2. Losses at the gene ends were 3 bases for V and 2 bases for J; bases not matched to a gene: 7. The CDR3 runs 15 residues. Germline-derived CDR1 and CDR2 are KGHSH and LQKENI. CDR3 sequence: CASSPNPGTTYEQYF. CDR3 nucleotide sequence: TGTGCCAGCTCACCCAACCCGGGGACTACCTACGAGCAGTACTTC.